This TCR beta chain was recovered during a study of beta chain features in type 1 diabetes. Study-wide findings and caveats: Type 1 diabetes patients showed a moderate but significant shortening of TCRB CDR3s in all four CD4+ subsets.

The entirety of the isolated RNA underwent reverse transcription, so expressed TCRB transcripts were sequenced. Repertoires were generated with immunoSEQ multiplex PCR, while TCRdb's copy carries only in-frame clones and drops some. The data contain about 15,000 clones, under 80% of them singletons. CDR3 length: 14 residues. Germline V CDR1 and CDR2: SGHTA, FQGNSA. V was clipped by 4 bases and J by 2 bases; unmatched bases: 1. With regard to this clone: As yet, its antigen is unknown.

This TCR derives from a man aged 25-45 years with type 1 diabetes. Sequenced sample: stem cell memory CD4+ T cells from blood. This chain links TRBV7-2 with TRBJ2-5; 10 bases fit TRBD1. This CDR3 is CASSSGQGQETQYF. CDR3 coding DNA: TGTGCCAGCAGCTCGGGACAGGGGCAAGAGACCCAGTACTTC. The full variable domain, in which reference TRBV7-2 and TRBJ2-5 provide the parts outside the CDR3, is GAGVSQSPSNKVTEKGKDVELRCDPISGHTALYWYRQSLGQGLEFLIYFQGNSAPDKSGLPSDRFSAERTGGSVSTLTIQRTQQEDSAVYLCASSSGQGQETQYFGPGTRLLVL.